A single sample gave rise to the 4 T cell receptor beta chains below, sequenced in a study of blood T cell repertoires in COVID-19. Generated by immunoSEQ multiplex PCR, the TCRdb table keeps only in-frame clones and is missing some. The sample yields over 50,000 clones, about 81% seen once. Sequencing was done on a sample of peripheral blood. Every receptor here comes from a man older than 75 with acute or convalescent COVID-19.

The J gene is TRBJ2-7, the V gene TRBV6-6; the match to TRBD2 covers 8 bases. Germline CDR1 MNHNY, CDR2 SVGAGI (reference sequence). V lost 0 bases to trimming and J lost 0 bases; unmatched junction nucleotides: 4. The CDR3 is 16 amino acids. The CDR3 sequence: CASSYSPGGLSYEQYF. CDR3 DNA sequence: TGTGCCAGCAGTTACTCACCGGGAGGGCTCTCCTACGAGCAGTACTTC.

This clone was seen only once. The gene calls are TRBV7-2 and TRBJ2-5; D is undetermined. CDR1 and CDR2 from the germline V gene are SGHTA and FQGNSA. Trimming cost V 4 bases and J 7 bases, with 16 bases left between them. The CDR3 has 14 residues. The CDR3 reads CASSSIPWFGTQYF. CDR3 sequence (DNA): TGTGCCAGCAGCTCGATCCCTTGGTTCGGGACCCAGTACTTC.

This chain connects TRBV12-3 or TRBV12-4 to TRBJ2-1; TRBD2 is a possible D gene (6 bases). V shed 6 bases and J shed 8 bases, with 14 bases lying between them. This CDR3 spans 13 amino acids. In nucleotides, the CDR3 is TGTGCCAGCAGCCGAACTAGCTTTTATGAGCAGTTCTTC. Residues: CASSRTSFYEQFF.

The rearrangement uses TRBV10-3 and TRBJ1-2; maybe TRBD1 (6 bases). The V gene lost 5 bases and the J gene lost 4 bases, with 11 bases spanning the gap. Germline CDR1 reads ENHRY; CDR2 reads SYGVKD. This CDR3 spans 13 amino acids. The CDR3 DNA reads TGTGCCATCAGTTTGGACAGTCCCTATGGCTACACCTTC. Protein sequence: CAISLDSPYGYTF.